This T cell receptor beta chain comes out of a study of blood T cell repertoires in COVID-19. The overall study: From the United States, Italy and Spain came samples of acute and convalescent COVID-19. The cDNA or gDNA used as material had been derived from T cells, B-cell-depleted T cells, or PBMCs.

How the authors handled the data: Researchers report that nucleated cell counts were estimated from reference gene primer amplification. TCRdb's table, derived via immunoSEQ multiplex PCR, lists solely in-frame clones and lacks some. V and J calls and clone size are copied from that table; D and trimming were computed from the DNA. This sample yields some 390,000 clones, of which around 86% are seen a single time; around 3% belongs to the top ten. The CDR3 consists of 14 residues. Germline V lookup: CDR1 KGHSH, CDR2 LQKENI. Losses at the gene ends were 1 base for V and 7 bases for J; bases not matched to a gene: 6.

The TCR comes from a human donor in a cohort sampled during active COVID-19. The chain is built from TRBV18 and TRBJ2-7; 8 bases map to TRBD1. The sample comprised peripheral blood. The CDR3 spells CASSPREDRAEQYF. The CDR3 DNA sequence: TGTGCCAGCTCACCACGGGAGGACAGGGCGGAGCAGTACTTC.